The 9 T cell receptor beta chains below all came from one sample that was sequenced in a study of OX40 agonist ivuxolimab in advanced cancers. Libraries were prepared by immunoSEQ multiplex PCR; TCRdb keeps only in-frame clonotypes and omits some of them. The repertoire has around 61,000 clones, around four fifths of them found once; the top ten carry approximately 2.4%. The sequencing used CD4+ or CD8+ T cells sorted from blood, collected in a trial of the OX40 agonist ivuxolimab. The receptors stem from an adult with an advanced solid tumor such as melanoma, head and neck, liver or kidney cancer.

This clone was observed a handful of times. The chain is built from TRBV19 and TRBJ2-3; D gene uncertain. Germline values: CDR1 LNHDA, CDR2 SQIVND (reference sequence). This CDR3 spans 12 amino acids. V lost 6 bases, J lost 0 bases, and 4 bases lay in between. The CDR3 sequence is CASRASTDTQYF. The CDR3 nucleotides read TGTGCCAGTAGAGCTAGCACAGATACGCAGTATTTT. The variable domain in full, with the rest retrieved from reference TRBV19 and TRBJ2-3, is DGGITQSPKYLFRKEGQNVTLSCEQNLNHDAMYWYRQDPGQGLRLIYYSQIVNDFQKGDIAEGYSVSREKKESFPLTVTSAQKNPTAFYLCASRASTDTQYFGPGTRLTVL.

On this clone itself: At one end the junction does not follow the germline gene, possibly because of a read error. The genes are TRBV27 and TRBJ1-2; D gene ambiguous. This CDR3 is built from 14 residues. Per the germline V gene, CDR1 is MNHEY and CDR2 is SMNVEV (reference sequence). CDR3 in amino acids: CASSLSRANYGYTF. The CDR3 nucleotides read TGTGCCAGCAGTTTATCGCGGGCTAATTATGGCTACACCTTC.

The rearrangement links TRBV5-3 to TRBJ2-5; 10 bases match TRBD1. TRBV5-3 counts as an open reading frame of uncertain function. Trimming removed 3 bases from V and 5 bases from J; junction bases left unmatched: 10. The CDR3 runs to 16 residues. CDR3 DNA sequence: TGTGCCAGAAGCTCCTCTCGAGGGACAGGGGAGGAGACCCAGTACTTC. This sequence encodes CARSSSRGTGEETQYF.

This chain connects TRBV25-1 to TRBJ1-2; a possible D gene is TRBD1 (6 bases). CDR1 is MGHDK and CDR2 is SYGVNS in the germline V gene. This CDR3 is built from 14 residues. V was trimmed by 7 bases and J by 5 bases, leaving 17 bases between them. The CDR3 DNA follows: TGTGCCAGCACAGGGGACGGGGGAGTTTATGGCTACACCTTC. Protein: CASTGDGGVYGYTF.

V is TRBV12-5 and J is TRBJ2-2; D gene uncertain. The CDR3 has 12 residues. Germline values: CDR1 LGHNT, CDR2 FRNRAP. The V and J ends lost 6 bases and 7 bases respectively, with 9 bases between them. The CDR3 is CASGPAGGELFF. In DNA, the CDR3 is TGTGCTAGTGGCCCCGCAGGCGGGGAGCTGTTTTTT.

The chain carries TRBV18 and TRBJ1-1; D is unresolved. In germline, CDR1 is KGHSH, CDR2 LQKENI. The CDR3 length is 14 residues. V lost 0 bases, J lost 7 bases, and 12 bases lay in between. DNA of the CDR3: TGTGCCAGCTCACCACCGGGCACCCCAGGTGAAGCTTTCTTT. Translating gives CASSPPGTPGEAFF. Full variable domain (outside the CDR3, taken from reference TRBV18 and TRBJ1-1): NAGVMQNPRHLVRRRGQEARLRCSPMKGHSHVYWYRQLPEEGLKFMVYLQKENIIDESGMPKERFSAEFPKEGPSILRIQQVVRGDSAAYFCASSPPGTPGEAFFGQGTRLTVV.

Written as DNA, the CDR3 is TGTGCCAGCAGGGACAGGGAAGAAAAACTGTTTTTT. Its protein is CASRDREEKLFF. This chain connects TRBV6-6 to TRBJ1-4; 8 positions agree with TRBD1. Germline V gives CDR1 MNHNY, CDR2 SVGAGI (reference sequence). The CDR3 contains 12 residues. After removal of 6 bases from V and 8 bases from J, the junction contained 2 bases not matched to a gene.

This clone occurred once. This chain uses TRBV9 with TRBJ2-5; no clear D gene. The CDR3 is made up of 15 amino acids. V shed 0 bases and J shed 1 base, with 10 bases lying between them. Germline CDR1 reads SGDLS; CDR2 reads YYNGEE. The CDR3 DNA follows: TGTGCCAGCAGCGTAGGCGGCAGAGCCCAAGAGACCCAGTACTTC. Translating it yields CASSVGGRAQETQYF.

The chain has TRBV30 and TRBJ1-5; D is undetermined. This CDR3 has 12 amino acids. The germline V and J ends were trimmed by 5 bases and 4 bases, with 9 bases remaining between them. Germline lookup yields CDR1 GTSNPN and CDR2 SVGIG (reference sequence). The CDR3 is CAWAGGNQPQHF. The CDR3 DNA is TGTGCCTGGGCGGGCGGGAATCAGCCCCAGCATTTT.